The 22 T cell receptor beta chains below come from one sample, sequenced in a study of PD-1 blockade in classical Hodgkin lymphoma. Every single patient, without exception, relapsed after autologous stem cell transplantation, and brentuximab vedotin exposure varied. Method: immunoSEQ multiplex PCR; TCRdb's copy keeps in-frame clones and lacks some. The sample has about 18,000 clones; around 85% are singletons. The sequencing used peripheral blood mononuclear cells (PBMCs), collected at baseline. These receptors originate from a human donor with classical Hodgkin lymphoma.

Comment on this clone: The sample has other DNA sequences that encode this CDR3 too. The chain has TRBV18 and TRBJ1-5, with D tentatively TRBD1 (5 bases). CDR3 size: 15 residues. Germline assignment: CDR1 KGHSH and CDR2 LQKENI. V dropped 3 bases and J dropped 4 bases, with 13 bases sitting between them. CDR3 sequence: CASSPFNQGNQPQHF. The DNA of the CDR3 is TGTGCCAGCTCACCTTTTAATCAGGGTAATCAGCCCCAGCATTTT.

V usage is TRBV21-1 and J usage is TRBJ1-1. TRBV21-1 is recorded as a pseudogene. The CDR3 totals 13 residues. The CDR3 region is CASSPWGLTKAFF. The CDR3 DNA sequence: TGTGCCAGCAGCCCCTGGGGACTAACTAAAGCTTTCTTT.

The chain uses TRBV27 and TRBJ2-7, with D possibly being TRBD1 (6 bases). Germline V CDR1 and CDR2: MNHEY, SMNVEV (reference sequence). This CDR3 is built from 12 residues. The germline V and J ends were trimmed by 2 bases and 6 bases, with 8 bases remaining between them. DNA of the CDR3: TGTGCCAGCAGTTTACCCAGGGGCGAGCAGTACTTC. Translating it yields CASSLPRGEQYF.

The chain carries TRBV13 and TRBJ1-2, with a possible D match to TRBD1 (6 bases). The germline V gene encodes CDR1 PRHDT and CDR2 FYEKMQ (reference sequence). The ends were cut back, 4 bases at V and 8 bases at J, with 29 bases in the middle. This CDR3 has 18 amino acids. CDR3 coding DNA: TGTGCCAGCAGCTCACGGTGGGGGACATCCTGGACGAAAAGCGGCTACACCTTC. Protein product: CASSSRWGTSWTKSGYTF.

The gene calls are TRBV6-1 and TRBJ2-1, with D perhaps TRBD2 (6 bases). Germline V gene sequence: CDR1 MNHNS, CDR2 SASEGT. CDR3 length equals 15 residues. Trimming pared 6 bases from V and 0 bases from J, leaving 12 bases between. The CDR3 protein is CASRMGLSSYNEQFF. In DNA, the CDR3 is TGTGCCAGCAGAATGGGACTGAGCTCCTACAATGAGCAGTTCTTC.

V gene TRBV10-2 combines with J gene TRBJ2-1; 7 positions match TRBD2. Trimming cost V 7 bases and J 4 bases; bases outside gene matches: 13. The CDR3 has 16 residues. The V gene's germline CDR1 is WSHSY and CDR2 SAAADI. This CDR3 reads CASTPRVLADYNEQFF. The CDR3 DNA is TGCGCCAGCACCCCGAGGGTCCTAGCGGATTACAATGAGCAGTTCTTC.

The chain links TRBV28 to TRBJ2-1; the D is unclear. The CDR3 is made up of 15 amino acids. Deletions cut 3 bases from V and 0 bases from J, with 9 bases between. The germline gives CDR1 MDHEN, CDR2 SYDVKM. This CDR3 reads CASSLPDGSYNEQFF. CDR3 nucleotides: TGTGCCAGCAGTTTGCCGGACGGCTCCTACAATGAGCAGTTCTTC.

The rearrangement uses TRBV5-1 and TRBJ1-1; the match to TRBD1 covers 11 bases. After removal of 5 bases from V and 0 bases from J, the junction contained 9 bases not matched to a gene. There are 17 residues in the CDR3. CDR1 is SGHRS and CDR2 is YFSETQ in the germline V gene. CDR3: CASREGQGVGMNTEAFF. CDR3 sequence (DNA): TGCGCCAGCAGGGAGGGACAGGGGGTAGGGATGAACACTGAAGCTTTCTTT.

The chain joins TRBV9 to TRBJ2-1; 10 bases map to TRBD2. Germline-derived CDR1 and CDR2 are SGDLS and YYNGEE. The CDR3 length is 13 residues. The V and J ends lost 5 bases and 12 bases, in that order; junction bases with no gene match: 8. In DNA form, the CDR3 reads TGTGCCAGCAGTGCTAGCGGGAGCGGGGTGCAGTTCTTC. Protein: CASSASGSGVQFF.

This clone was seen a single time. The gene calls are TRBV19 and TRBJ1-1; tentatively, D is TRBD1 (5 bases). The length of the CDR3 is 14 residues. V dropped 4 bases and J dropped 0 bases, with 9 bases sitting between them. The germline gives CDR1 LNHDA, CDR2 SQIVND (reference sequence). The CDR3 coding sequence is TGTGCCAGTAGTACGGACACCATGAACACTGAAGCTTTCTTT. This gives the protein CASSTDTMNTEAFF.

This chain links TRBV27 with TRBJ2-2; 9 bases map to TRBD2. CDR3 length: 15 amino acids. Looked up from germline, CDR1 is MNHEY and CDR2 is SMNVEV (reference sequence). Germline trimming cut 3 bases from V and 6 bases from J; bases unmatched to any gene: 5. The chain's CDR3 is CASSFFGGRAGELFF. As DNA, the CDR3 is TGTGCCAGCAGTTTTTTCGGCGGGAGGGCCGGGGAGCTGTTTTTT.

V gene TRBV7-8 combines with J gene TRBJ1-2; D gene ambiguous. Germline CDR1 is SGHVS and CDR2 is FQNEAQ. V lost 2 bases to trimming and J lost 0 bases, with 7 bases between them. The CDR3 runs 14 residues. The CDR3 is CASSLSPANYGYTF. The DNA of the CDR3 is TGTGCCAGCAGCTTATCCCCAGCTAACTATGGCTACACCTTC.

The chain has TRBV9 and TRBJ2-1; 7 bases are shared with TRBD2. This CDR3 contains 19 residues. Per the germline V gene, CDR1 is SGDLS and CDR2 is YYNGEE. V was pared by 5 bases and J by 0 bases, with 17 bases of the junction left unmatched. The CDR3 sequence is CASSSVGSGGGSSYNEQFF. As DNA, the CDR3 is TGTGCCAGCAGTAGCGTCGGCAGTGGCGGGGGTAGCTCCTACAATGAGCAGTTCTTC.

Only a few counts were recorded for this clone. The rearrangement links TRBV6-5 to TRBJ1-5; 8 nucleotides agree with TRBD1. The junction had 9 bases not matched to a gene; V was cut back by 2 bases and J by 9 bases. CDR3 length: 15 amino acids. Per the germline V gene, CDR1 is MNHEY and CDR2 is SVGAGI. CDR3 amino acids: CASSYVAGGSGPQHF. The CDR3 DNA reads as TGTGCCAGCAGTTACGTGGCAGGGGGCTCTGGGCCCCAGCATTTT.

This chain connects TRBV25-1 to TRBJ1-6; D may be TRBD1 (6 bases). Trimming removed 5 bases from V and 14 bases from J, with 19 bases in between. Looked up from germline, CDR1 is MGHDK and CDR2 is SYGVNS. This CDR3 comprises 14 residues. CDR3 DNA: TGTGCCAGCAGTAAGTCGTCCCTGTCAGGGGCCCTCCACTTT. This gives the protein CASSKSSLSGALHF.

V and J are TRBV7-6 and TRBJ2-2, with 13 bases lining up with TRBD2. The CDR3 has 18 amino acids. V lost 5 bases to trimming and J lost 2 bases; unmatched junction nucleotides: 8. Germline assignment: CDR1 SGHVS and CDR2 FNYEAQ. The CDR3 spells CASSPKGLAGFNTGELFF. The CDR3 DNA is TGTGCCAGCAGCCCTAAGGGACTAGCGGGGTTCAACACCGGGGAGCTGTTTTTT.

The chain uses TRBV6-1 and TRBJ2-1; D unclear. The CDR3 has 11 amino acids. Trimming shortened V by 6 bases and J by 7 bases, and 7 bases separated the two germline ends. CDR1 and CDR2 from the germline V gene are MNHNS and SASEGT. The CDR3: CASSQENEQFF. In DNA form, the CDR3 reads TGTGCCAGCAGCCAGGAAAATGAGCAGTTCTTC.

J is TRBJ2-7 and V is TRBV5-4, with no clear D. Germline V gene lookup returns CDR1 SGHNT and CDR2 YYREEE (reference sequence). This CDR3 has 12 residues. V was shortened by 4 bases and J by 6 bases, with 11 bases between the two germline ends. DNA for the CDR3: TGTGCCAGCAGCCCAACGGGCAGCGAGCAGTACTTC. This translates into CASSPTGSEQYF. Variable domain in full (rest from reference TRBV5-4 and TRBJ2-7): ETGVTQSPTHLIKTRGQQVTLRCSSQSGHNTVSWYQQALGQGPQFIFQYYREEENGRGNFPPRFSGLQFPNYSSELNVNALELDDSALYLCASSPTGSEQYFGPGTRLTVT.

The chain carries TRBV28 and TRBJ2-7; 9 bases fit TRBD1. The CDR3 has 15 residues. Trimming removed 11 bases from V and 6 bases from J; junction bases left unmatched: 17. Germline CDR1 and CDR2: MDHEN and SYDVKM. For the CDR3, the DNA is TGTGCCGCCAGCCTTAGTACGGGACAGGGCTCCGAGCAGTACTTC. Protein: CAASLSTGQGSEQYF.

Remarks on this clone: Other DNA sequences in this specimen translate into the identical CDR3. This rearrangement joins TRBV28 to TRBJ1-2; 7 bases are shared with TRBD1. Germline lookup yields CDR1 MDHEN and CDR2 SYDVKM. V was pared by 4 bases and J by 0 bases, with 2 bases of the junction left unmatched. The CDR3 sequence is 14 residues long. This CDR3 reads CASSSGTANYGYTF. CDR3 coding DNA: TGTGCCAGCAGTTCAGGGACAGCTAACTATGGCTACACCTTC.

The V and J genes are TRBV11-3 and TRBJ2-2; weak D call: TRBD1 (5 bases). Between the trimmed V and J ends, which lost 5 bases and 5 bases, there was a span of 21 bases. The CDR3 runs 17 residues. Germline-derived CDR1 and CDR2 are SGHNT and YENEEA. Here the CDR3 DNA reads TGTGCCAGCAGCCCGAACCGCTTCGGGCAGGGTACCGGGGAGCTGTTTTTT. This gives the protein CASSPNRFGQGTGELFF.

The chain joins TRBV7-8 to TRBJ1-1; 7 positions match TRBD1. From germline, CDR1 is SGHVS and CDR2 FQNEAQ. The CDR3 consists of 16 residues. V was pared by 1 base and J by 4 bases, with 9 bases of the junction left unmatched. The CDR3 region is CASSLGLAGGGTEAFF. The DNA of the CDR3 is TGTGCCAGCAGCTTAGGATTAGCAGGGGGAGGCACTGAAGCTTTCTTT.